This TCR beta chain was identified during a study of CD8 T cells in ankylosing spondylitis. Points from the study as a whole: The clones that were linked to disease were reported to be significantly enriched in matched synovial fluid samples from ankylosing spondylitis patients. The authors found the disease-linked clones to be CD8+ and relatively rare in peripheral blood.

MiXCR was run by TCRdb on the 5' RACE reads, yielding one entry per CDR3 protein. The sample records about 160,000 distinct CDR3 sequences, 8.5% to 10% being singletons. This clonotype was found many times. Its antigen is currently unknown. The specimen was blood, either unsorted or a sorted T cell fraction (not recorded which). The sequence derives from a female donor with ankylosing spondylitis or in good health (not recorded which).

CDR3 nucleotides: TGTGCCAGCAGCATCGACGGGCATGAAGCTTTCTTT. It translates to CASSIDGHEAFF. The gene calls are TRBV7-9 and TRBJ1-1; no clear D gene. V was trimmed by 5 bases and J by 7 bases, leaving 11 bases between them. This CDR3 is built from 12 residues. Germline V gene lookup returns CDR1 SEHNR and CDR2 FQNEAQ (reference sequence).